Each of the 32 T cell receptor beta chains below was sequenced from the same sample in a study. Tregs were sorted as CD4+CD25+CD127-/low cells. TCRdb reprocessed the 5' RACE reads via MiXCR and lists one record per CDR3 protein. The sample consists of around 10,000 distinct CDR3 sequences, 27% of them appearing once. The sequenced material came from Tregs sorted from a lymph node. These receptors were collected from a female donor with breast cancer.

The chain combines TRBV20-1 with TRBJ1-1, with D possibly TRBD1 on 5 matching bases. V was clipped by 0 bases and J by 11 bases, with 19 bases between them. CDR1 and CDR2 from the germline V gene are DFQATT and SNEGSKA (reference sequence). The CDR3 totals 14 residues. The CDR3 sequence is CSARDVIGGLRAFF. In DNA, the CDR3 is TGCAGTGCTAGAGATGTGATCGGGGGATTAAGGGCTTTCTTT.

The rearrangement links TRBV5-1 to TRBJ2-1; D gene unclear. The germline CDR1 and CDR2 sequences are SGHRS and YFSETQ. V lost 4 bases to trimming and J lost 15 bases, with 20 bases between them. CDR3 size: 13 residues. The CDR3 DNA follows: TGCGCCAGCAGCCCGATGACATTGCCGGCGCGGTTCTTC. It yields the protein CASSPMTLPARFF.

Turning to this clonotype: Given the absence of the conserved phenylalanine or tryptophan at the CDR3 end, a read error is likely. The DNA is left out, because the CDR3 cannot be placed on it with certainty; the CDR3 is given as TCRdb lists it. The chain couples TRBV9 to TRBJ1-5; the listed D gene, TRBD1, was not tested against the DNA. CDR1 and CDR2 (germline): SGDLS, YYNGEE. The CDR3 sequence runs 15 residues, both termini included. The CDR3 protein is CASSVTGLFHQPQRL.

In its sample, this clonotype was seen many times. The chain is built from TRBV6-1 and TRBJ2-7, with 10 bases fitting TRBD2. The length of the CDR3 is 17 residues. Germline CDR1 MNHNS, CDR2 SASEGT. Trimming cost V 2 bases and J 4 bases; bases outside gene matches: 11. Here the CDR3 reads CASSESAHPSGSYEQYV. CDR3 sequence (DNA): TGTGCCAGCAGTGAATCGGCCCACCCTAGCGGGAGTTACGAGCAGTACGTC.

About this clonotype: An end of the junction does not agree with germline; a read error may underlie this. The J gene is TRBJ2-1, the V gene TRBV2; 7 nucleotides agree with TRBD2. The germline CDR1 and CDR2 sequences are SNHLY and FYNNEI. CDR3 size: 15 residues. CDR3 DNA sequence: TGTGCCAGCAAAGAGCGGGACGAGAGTTACAATAAGCAGTTCTTC. Amino acids: CASKERDESYNKQFF.

The chain combines TRBV12-3 or TRBV12-4 with TRBJ2-3, with 11 nucleotides matching TRBD2. The CDR3 extends over 15 amino acids. Trimming cost V 3 bases and J 8 bases; bases outside gene matches: 7. The CDR3 DNA is TGTGCCAGCAGTTTTACACTAGCGGGAGTGGGTACGCAGTATTTT. Translated, it gives CASSFTLAGVGTQYF.

A note on this clonotype: Relative to the germline gene, one junction end is altered; a read error may explain this. This chain connects TRBV29-1 to TRBJ1-1; D uncertain. This CDR3 is built from 15 residues. Germline V lookup: CDR1 SQVTM, CDR2 ANQGSEA. The CDR3 loop is CSVDVRPGWNTEAFF. The DNA of the CDR3 is TGCAGCGTTGATGTCCGCCCGGGTTGGAACACTGAAGCTTTCTTC. The complete variable domain, with remaining parts taken from reference TRBV29-1 and TRBJ1-1, reads SAVISQKPSRDICQRGTSLTIQCQVDSQVTMMFWYRQQPGQSLTLIATANQGSEATYESGFVIDKFPISRPNLTFSTLTVSNMSPEDSSIYLCSVDVRPGWNTEAFFGQGTRLTVV.

This clonotype was counted only a few times. Given a much more abundant clone one base away, this may be a read error. This chain connects TRBV3-1 to TRBJ2-1; unclear D gene. V lost 2 bases, J lost 2 bases, and 10 bases lay in between. This CDR3 region has 15 residues. The germline V gene has CDR1 LGHDT and CDR2 YNNKEL (reference sequence). The CDR3 loop reads CASSQPNKPYNEQFF. The CDR3, as DNA: TGTGCCAGCAGCCAACCGAACAAGCCCTACAATGAGCAGTTCTTC.

This chain joins TRBV5-1 and TRBJ2-7, with D maybe TRBD2 (5 bases). The CDR3 is 14 residues long. The V gene's germline CDR1 is SGHRS and CDR2 YFSETQ. The germline V and J ends were trimmed by 2 bases and 2 bases, with 11 bases remaining between them. CDR3 residues: CASSLSPGTYEQYF. DNA for the CDR3: TGCGCCAGCAGCTTAAGCCCCGGGACCTACGAGCAGTACTTC. Combining the CDR3 with reference TRBV5-1 and TRBJ2-7 gives the whole variable domain KAGVTQTPRYLIKTRGQQVTLSCSPISGHRSVSWYQQTPGQGLQFLFEYFSETQRNKGNFPGRFSGRQFSNSRSEMNVSTLELGDSALYLCASSLSPGTYEQYFGPGTRLTVT.

The genes are TRBV2 and TRBJ1-2; D remains ambiguous. CDR1 and CDR2 (germline): SNHLY, FYNNEI. V shed 4 bases and J shed 4 bases, with 4 bases lying between them. The CDR3 consists of 11 residues. As DNA, the CDR3 is TGTGCCAGCAGTGTAACCTATGGCTACACCTTC. It yields the protein CASSVTYGYTF.

This chain connects TRBV24-1 to TRBJ2-1, with TRBD2 matching over 13 bases. V was pared by 6 bases and J by 2 bases, with 6 bases of the junction left unmatched. The CDR3 runs 17 residues. Germline CDR1 reads KGHDR; CDR2 reads SFDVKD. This CDR3 is CATSYPGTSGTYNEQFF. The CDR3 DNA follows: TGTGCCACCAGTTACCCGGGGACTAGCGGGACCTACAATGAGCAGTTCTTC.

This clonotype appeared once. The chain links TRBV3-1 to TRBJ2-1, with 8 bases aligning to TRBD1. There are 15 residues in the CDR3. V was pared by 1 base and J by 12 bases, with 11 bases of the junction left unmatched. Germline V gives CDR1 LGHDT, CDR2 YNNKEL (reference sequence). CDR3 in DNA: TGTGCCAGCAGCCAAGGGGACAGGTTCATCGGCGGGCAGTTCTTC. It codes for CASSQGDRFIGGQFF.

In regard to this clonotype: A much larger clone is a single base away; this may be a read error. CDR3 sequence (DNA): TGCGCCAGCAGCCTGGGACAGTTTAACTATGGCTACACCTTC. Its translation: CASSLGQFNYGYTF. The rearrangement uses TRBV5-1 and TRBJ1-2, with 7 positions matching TRBD1. This CDR3 has 14 residues. V was pared by 4 bases and J by 1 base, with 4 bases of the junction left unmatched. Germline V gene sequence: CDR1 SGHRS, CDR2 YFSETQ.

Remarks on this clonotype: The germline gene is not matched at one end of the junction; a read error may be the cause. CDR3 DNA sequence: TGTGCCAGCAGTTACCTCAACACAGAAACTCGCAATAAGCCCCAGCATTTT. This translates into CASSYLNTETRNKPQHF. J is TRBJ1-5 and V is TRBV6-6; no reliable D call. Germline loops: CDR1 MNHNY, CDR2 SVGAGI (reference sequence). The CDR3 consists of 17 residues.

This clonotype was seen ten or more times. This rearrangement joins TRBV20-1 to TRBJ2-3; TRBD2 aligns across 15 bases. The V and J ends lost 2 bases and 7 bases, in that order; junction bases with no gene match: 7. The CDR3 totals 16 residues. The V gene's germline CDR1 is DFQATT and CDR2 SNEGSKA (reference sequence). CDR3 sequence: CSARSEGLAGGYTQYF. CDR3 bases: TGCAGTGCTAGATCAGAGGGACTAGCGGGGGGCTATACGCAGTATTTT.

By sample fraction, this clonotype is medium-sized (0.01 to 0.1%). The chain is built from TRBV5-1 and TRBJ2-7; 7 bases align to TRBD1. Germline V gives CDR1 SGHRS, CDR2 YFSETQ. CDR3 length: 14 amino acids. Trimming at V came to 4 bases and at J to 3 bases, leaving 7 bases not matched to a gene. Written as DNA, the CDR3 is TGCGCCAGCAGCATGGGGACAGCGAACTACGAGCAGTACTTC. Protein product: CASSMGTANYEQYF.

Details on this clonotype: A much larger clone differs by one base, so this may be a read error. The chain recombines TRBV7-6 with TRBJ1-4; no reliable D call. The CDR3 has 15 amino acids. Looked up from germline, CDR1 is SGHVS and CDR2 is FNYEAQ. Trimming pared 5 bases from V and 8 bases from J, leaving 18 bases between. The CDR3 DNA is TGTGCCAGCAGCCAAACTTCAGAGGCCCTCGAAAAACTGTTTTTT. It specifies CASSQTSEALEKLFF.

This clonotype showed up many times. The V gene is TRBV24-1, the J gene TRBJ1-2; D gene ambiguous. The V gene lost 4 bases and the J gene lost 5 bases, with 4 bases spanning the gap. This CDR3 comprises 11 residues. Per the germline V gene, CDR1 is KGHDR and CDR2 is SFDVKD. In nucleotides, the CDR3 is TGTGCCACCAGTGACCCGTATGGCTACACCTTC. Encoded protein: CATSDPYGYTF.

Worth noting for this clonotype: A read error is possible here, since a much larger clone lies one base away. This chain uses TRBV27 with TRBJ2-7; D call uncertain. The V gene lost 0 bases and the J gene lost 2 bases, with 5 bases spanning the gap. The CDR3 loop spans 13 amino acids. Germline CDR1 and CDR2: MNHEY and SMNVEV (reference sequence). Here the CDR3 DNA reads TGTGCCAGCAGTTTATCGGTCCCCTACGAGCAGTACTTC. As protein: CASSLSVPYEQYF.

This clonotype is classed as medium-sized. The V call is TRBV20-1, the J call TRBJ2-4; 13 nucleotides match TRBD2. Germline CDR1 DFQATT, CDR2 SNEGSKA (reference sequence). The CDR3 has 16 amino acids. The junction had 5 bases not matched to a gene; V was cut back by 0 bases and J by 6 bases. DNA of the CDR3: TGCAGTGCTAGAGATACTAGCGGGAGGGGTCCAAACATTCAGTACTTC. Amino acid sequence: CSARDTSGRGPNIQYF.

As for this clonotype: Here the CDR3 omits its conserved ending phenylalanine or tryptophan, so a read error is the likely source. The J gene is TRBJ2-7, the V gene TRBV9; TRBD2 is a possible D gene (6 bases). Germline CDR1 is SGDLS and CDR2 is YYNGEE. This CDR3 is 14 amino acids long. Deletions cut 4 bases from V and 1 base from J, with 12 bases between. CDR3 in amino acids: CASSPGGISYEQYL. CDR3 nucleotides: TGTGCCAGCAGCCCCGGGGGAATTTCCTACGAGCAGTACCTC.

This clonotype showed up just a few times. The V and J genes are TRBV5-4 and TRBJ1-2; D is perhaps TRBD1 (6 bases). V shed 6 bases and J shed 4 bases, with 19 bases lying between them. CDR3 length: 15 amino acids. CDR1 is SGHNT and CDR2 is YYREEE in the germline V gene (reference sequence). The CDR3 protein is CASKLGTPGGYGYTF. The CDR3 DNA reads TGTGCCAGCAAACTCGGGACACCGGGCGGCTATGGCTACACCTTC.

This clonotype showed up many times. The J gene is TRBJ2-3, the V gene TRBV18, with 7 bases lining up with TRBD1. CDR3 length: 15 amino acids. Germline values: CDR1 KGHSH, CDR2 LQKENI. Trimming took 0 bases from V and 4 from J; bases not matched to a gene: 4. CDR3 DNA: TGTGCCAGCTCACCACCGTCAGGACAGGCAGATACGCAGTATTTT. As protein: CASSPPSGQADTQYF.

This rearrangement joins TRBV20-1 to TRBJ1-2, with TRBD1 identical over 7 bases. V dropped 4 bases and J dropped 6; count of bases not matched to a gene: 8. This CDR3 contains 13 residues. The V gene's germline CDR1 is DFQATT and CDR2 SNEGSKA (reference sequence). The CDR3 region is CSAIRQGHDGYTF. Here the CDR3 DNA reads TGCAGTGCTATTAGACAGGGACATGATGGCTACACCTTC.

This clonotype has a handful of counts. The chain has TRBV7-9 and TRBJ2-3; 8 nucleotides match TRBD2. Germline V gene sequence: CDR1 SEHNR, CDR2 FQNEAQ (reference sequence). J gave up 0 bases and V 4 bases, and 0 bases lay outside the gene matches. This CDR3 contains 14 residues. CDR3 nucleotide sequence: TGTGCCAGCAGCTCTAGCGGGAGCACAGATACGCAGTATTTT. It translates to CASSSSGSTDTQYF.

The chain recombines TRBV5-6 with TRBJ2-7; weak D call: TRBD1 (5 bases). From germline, CDR1 is SGHDT and CDR2 YYEEEE. Trimming shortened V by 4 bases and J by 4 bases, and 9 bases separated the two germline ends. The CDR3 is 12 residues long. CDR3 amino acids: CASSRYRYEQYF. CDR3 DNA: TGTGCCAGCAGCCGATACAGGTACGAGCAGTACTTC.

The gene calls are TRBV7-3 and TRBJ1-1, with D possibly TRBD1 on 5 matching bases. Trimming pared 1 base from V and 7 bases from J, leaving 10 bases between. Germline values: CDR1 SGHTA, CDR2 FQGTGA. The CDR3 contains 13 residues. The CDR3 sequence: CASSLMGGGEAFF. CDR3 DNA sequence: TGTGCCAGCAGCTTAATGGGTGGGGGTGAAGCTTTCTTT.

To note about this clonotype: A read error may be the cause here, since a much bigger clone is one base away. The chain couples TRBV18 to TRBJ2-5; D ambiguous. In germline, CDR1 is KGHSH, CDR2 LQKENI. This CDR3 comprises 14 residues. The CDR3 DNA sequence: TGTGCCAGCTCAGCGGCTCCAGTCCAAGAGACCCAGTGCTTC. Translated: CASSAAPVQETQCF.

The table lists this clonotype with a few counts. This may stem from a read error, because a much larger clone lies one nucleotide away. This chain joins TRBV20-1 and TRBJ2-3; D remains ambiguous. Germline CDR1 reads DFQATT; CDR2 reads SNEGSKA (reference sequence). Trimming took 6 bases from V and 6 from J, leaving 10 bases between them. The CDR3 loop spans 11 amino acids. As DNA, the CDR3 is TGCAGTGCCACTACGGGCGATACGCAGTATTTT. It codes for CSATTGDTQYF.

V gene TRBV24-1 combines with J gene TRBJ2-7; 8 nucleotides agree with TRBD1. CDR3 length: 12 amino acids. Germline CDR1 and CDR2: KGHDR and SFDVKD. The V and J ends lost 7 bases and 5 bases, in that order; junction bases with no gene match: 3. CDR3 region: CATRGQGHEQYF. For the CDR3, the DNA is TGTGCCACCAGAGGACAGGGCCACGAGCAGTACTTC.

Notes on this clonotype: A junction boundary mismatches the germline segment, possibly from a read error. V gene TRBV4-1 combines with J gene TRBJ2-5; D may be TRBD2 (5 bases). CDR3 length: 14 amino acids. Germline assignment: CDR1 MGHRA and CDR2 YSYEKL. The CDR3 DNA sequence: TGCGTCAGCAGCCAAGATCCGGCGGGAGAGACCCAGTACTTC. This encodes CVSSQDPAGETQYF.

The table lists this clonotype with a few counts. Being one base from a much bigger clone, this may be a read error. The conserved closing phenylalanine or tryptophan is absent in this CDR3, likely reflecting a read error. The chain has TRBV4-1 and TRBJ1-1; perhaps TRBD1 as D (6 bases). This CDR3 region has 13 residues. V was cut by 5 bases and J by 6 bases, with 13 bases left in between. The germline gives CDR1 MGHRA, CDR2 YSYEKL. The CDR3 loop is CASSAQGRPEAFL. The CDR3 region has the DNA TGCGCCAGCAGCGCACAGGGTCGCCCTGAAGCTTTCTTG.